The 10 T cell receptor beta chains below were found in one sample sequenced in a study of blood T cell repertoires in COVID-19. Sequencing used immunoSEQ multiplex PCR; TCRdb keeps in-frame clones, though not all of them. The table records 85,000 to 110,000 clones, 80% to 90% of them present only once. The specimen sequenced was peripheral blood. Receptors originate from an older woman with acute or convalescent COVID-19.

The J gene is TRBJ2-3, the V gene TRBV13; TRBD2 agrees at 7 bases. J gave up 0 bases and V 7 bases, and 4 bases lay outside the gene matches. CDR1 and CDR2 from the germline V gene are PRHDT and FYEKMQ (reference sequence). This CDR3 comprises 14 residues. CDR3 sequence (DNA): TGTGCCAGCAAAAGCGGGACTAGCACAGATACGCAGTATTTT. Its protein product is CASKSGTSTDTQYF.

The chain recombines TRBV6-1 with TRBJ2-1, with 10 positions matching TRBD2. J lost 2 bases, V lost 4 bases, and 11 bases had no gene match. The length of the CDR3 is 18 residues. Germline lookup yields CDR1 MNHNS and CDR2 SASEGT. The CDR3 loop is CASSVAASGGPTYNEQFF. The CDR3 bases are TGTGCCAGCAGTGTCGCGGCTAGCGGGGGCCCCACCTACAATGAGCAGTTCTTC.

The table lists this clone with a count of one. The chain links TRBV6-5 to TRBJ2-1, with D possibly being TRBD1 (5 bases). The germline V and J ends were trimmed by 5 bases and 9 bases, with 14 bases remaining between them. The V gene's germline CDR1 is MNHEY and CDR2 SVGAGI. The CDR3 loop spans 13 amino acids. The CDR3 DNA is TGTGCCAGCAGTCGTTCGACAGATAGTGAGCAGTTCTTC. Protein sequence: CASSRSTDSEQFF.

This sequence joins TRBV28 and TRBJ1-1; 12 positions match TRBD1. V gave up 6 bases and J gave up 1 base; unmatched junction bases: 0. Germline V gives CDR1 MDHEN, CDR2 SYDVKM. The CDR3 covers 14 residues. The CDR3 region has the DNA TGTGCCAGCAGGGGACAGGGGGCGAACACTGAAGCTTTCTTT. Protein sequence: CASRGQGANTEAFF.

The V call is TRBV5-8, the J call TRBJ2-4; D is possibly TRBD2 (5 bases). This CDR3 spans 16 amino acids. The V and J ends lost 6 bases and 0 bases respectively, with 16 bases between them. Germline V CDR1 and CDR2: SGHTS, YDEGEE. The CDR3 region is CASTPRGNLAKNIQYF. CDR3 nucleotides: TGTGCCAGCACCCCTCGAGGGAACCTAGCCAAAAACATTCAGTACTTC.

CDR3 sequence: CASRVNTEAFF. The CDR3 DNA is TGTGCCTCTCGGGTGAACACTGAAGCTTTCTTT. The chain has TRBV6-4 and TRBJ1-1; D is unresolved. Looked up from germline, CDR1 is MRHNA and CDR2 is SNTAGT. With 11 bases removed from V and 0 bases from J, the gap between germline ends came to 7 bases. The length of the CDR3 is 11 residues.

V is TRBV19 and J is TRBJ2-7; 7 bases map to TRBD2. Trimming removed 5 bases from V and 4 bases from J; junction bases left unmatched: 5. Germline V gene sequence: CDR1 LNHDA, CDR2 SQIVND (reference sequence). The CDR3 covers 13 residues. The CDR3 region is CASSVGRGYEQYV. The CDR3 nucleotides are TGTGCCAGTAGTGTCGGGCGGGGGTACGAGCAGTACGTC.

The chain combines TRBV6-5 with TRBJ2-7, with 7 bases fitting TRBD1. The germline gives CDR1 MNHEY, CDR2 SVGAGI. The V and J ends lost 4 bases and 1 base, in that order; junction bases with no gene match: 4. The CDR3 covers 14 residues. CDR3 protein: CASSLGQFSYEQYF. The CDR3 DNA is TGTGCCAGCAGTTTGGGACAGTTTTCCTACGAGCAGTACTTC.

There are a few counts of this clone. This chain connects TRBV24-1 to TRBJ1-2, with a weak D call TRBD1 (5 bases). CDR1 is KGHDR and CDR2 is SFDVKD in the germline V gene. This CDR3 contains 14 residues. Trimming took off 1 base at V and 6 bases at J, with 11 bases between the two ends. The CDR3: CATSDFGGGDGYTF. The CDR3 nucleotides are TGTGCCACCAGTGATTTCGGCGGGGGGGATGGCTACACCTTC.

The rearrangement links TRBV5-4 to TRBJ1-2; D remains ambiguous. The CDR3 spans 13 residues. Looked up from germline, CDR1 is SGHNT and CDR2 is YYREEE (reference sequence). The V end lost 2 bases, the J end lost 8 bases, and 13 bases lay between the germline ends. The chain's CDR3 is CASSFSGEWGYTF. For the CDR3, the DNA is TGTGCCAGCAGCTTCTCCGGAGAATGGGGCTACACCTTC.